This T cell receptor (beta chain) is drawn from a study of cytomegalovirus exposure and HLA in healthy donors. Study-level information: The 120 or so validation repertoires, a later analysis reported, used the same platform as the 666 first-cohort repertoires.

Method: immunoSEQ multiplex PCR; TCRdb's copy keeps in-frame clones and lacks some. The repertoire holds 200,000 or so clones, with approximately 82% as singletons. Trimming took off 0 bases at V and 1 base at J, with 15 bases between the two ends. The CDR3 contains 17 residues. Germline CDR1 and CDR2: LNHDA and SQIVND (reference sequence). General observations from the study: Specific recognition of CMV antigens was confirmed in vitro for a few chains (all CMV-associated). Reported performance of the classifier showed diagnosis of cytomegalovirus status with high specificity and sensitivity.

As to this clone: Its antigen remains unknown.

The donors were members of the validation cohort, which comprised about 120 subjects and was separate from the first cohort of 600 to 850 subjects. This TCR derives from a woman aged 18-30 years in good health and CMV-seronegative. V and J are TRBV19 and TRBJ2-5; D ambiguous. What was sequenced was PBMCs. CDR3 sequence: CASSIDLVTAGQETQYF. CDR3 DNA: TGTGCCAGTAGTATAGATCTCGTTACAGCCGGCCAAGAGACCCAGTACTTC.